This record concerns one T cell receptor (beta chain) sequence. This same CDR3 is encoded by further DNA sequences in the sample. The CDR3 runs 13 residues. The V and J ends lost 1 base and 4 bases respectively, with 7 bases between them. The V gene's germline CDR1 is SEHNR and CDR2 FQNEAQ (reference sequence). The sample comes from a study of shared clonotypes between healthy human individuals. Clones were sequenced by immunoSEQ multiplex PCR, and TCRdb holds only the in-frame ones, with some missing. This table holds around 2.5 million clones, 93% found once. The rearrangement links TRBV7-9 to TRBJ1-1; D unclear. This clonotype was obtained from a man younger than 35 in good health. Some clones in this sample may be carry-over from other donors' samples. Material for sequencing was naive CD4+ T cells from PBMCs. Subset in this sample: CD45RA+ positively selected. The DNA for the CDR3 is TGTGCCAGCAGCTTAGGCCAGCGCACTGAAGCTTTCTTT. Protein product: CASSLGQRTEAFF.